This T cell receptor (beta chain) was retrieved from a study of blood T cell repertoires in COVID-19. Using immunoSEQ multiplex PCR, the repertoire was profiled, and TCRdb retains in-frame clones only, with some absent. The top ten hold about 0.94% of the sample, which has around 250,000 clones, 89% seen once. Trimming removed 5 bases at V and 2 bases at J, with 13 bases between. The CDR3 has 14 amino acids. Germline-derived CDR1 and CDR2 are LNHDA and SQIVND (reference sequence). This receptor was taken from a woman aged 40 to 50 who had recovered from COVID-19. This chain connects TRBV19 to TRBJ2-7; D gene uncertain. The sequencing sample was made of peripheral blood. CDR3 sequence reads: CASSPFTKPYEQYF. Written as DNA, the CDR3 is TGTGCCAGTAGTCCTTTTACTAAGCCCTACGAGCAGTACTTC.